The 21 T cell receptor beta chains below were found in one sample sequenced in a study of T-cell reconstitution after alpha-beta-depleted transplantation in children. TCRbeta library construction was performed incorporating unique molecular identifiers. TCRdb called the PCR reads again in MiXCR, with one record for every CDR3 protein. Among about 900,000 distinct CDR3 sequences listed, under 30% were seen once. Sequences were derived from PBMCs, mostly from graft donor cells, sampled 360 days after TCRalphabeta/CD19-depleted stem cell transplant. The receptors come from a boy younger than two who had a stem cell transplant for SCID, so the T cells may come from the graft donor.

This clonotype has just a few counts. This chain connects TRBV15 to TRBJ2-2, with D possibly being TRBD1 (5 bases). Trimming stripped 5 bases from V and 4 bases from J, with 11 bases between. The V gene's germline CDR1 is LNHNV and CDR2 YYDKDF (reference sequence). The CDR3 totals 14 residues. The CDR3 DNA reads TGTGCCACCAGCCCGGACACCGCCACCGGGGAGCTGTTTTTT. Protein sequence: CATSPDTATGELFF.

The table lists this clonotype with a count of one. V gene TRBV19 combines with J gene TRBJ2-1; 9 nucleotides match TRBD2. The CDR3 length is 19 residues. CDR1 and CDR2 from the germline V gene are LNHDA and SQIVND (reference sequence). V gave up 4 bases and J gave up 0 bases; unmatched junction bases: 13. In nucleotides, the CDR3 is TGTGCCAGTAGTAAGGGTAAGCGGGGGGCATACTACTCCTACAATGAGCAGTTCTTC. Translating gives CASSKGKRGAYYSYNEQFF.

The CDR3: CASSPGTGGYTDTQYF. The CDR3, as DNA: TGCGCCAGCAGCCCAGGGACCGGGGGGTACACAGATACGCAGTATTTT. The V and J genes are TRBV4-1 and TRBJ2-3; TRBD2 aligns across 7 bases. The CDR3 spans 16 residues. The V gene's germline CDR1 is MGHRA and CDR2 YSYEKL. The J segment lost 2 bases and the V segment lost 4 bases, leaving 9 bases of the junction unmatched.

The chain carries TRBV20-1 and TRBJ2-3; no clear D. Germline V lookup: CDR1 DFQATT, CDR2 SNEGSKA (reference sequence). The CDR3 runs 16 residues. With 2 bases removed from V and 6 bases from J, the gap between germline ends came to 21 bases. CDR3 sequence: CSARLSVGSLMDTQYF. The CDR3 DNA reads as TGCAGTGCTAGACTCTCAGTAGGGTCGTTGATGGATACGCAGTATTTT.

This clonotype has more than one count but fewer than ten. This chain links TRBV5-1 with TRBJ2-3, with a weak D call TRBD2 (5 bases). Trimming shortened V by 3 bases and J by 1 base, and 12 bases separated the two germline ends. The CDR3 is made up of 15 amino acids. Per germline, CDR1 SGHRS and CDR2 YFSETQ. CDR3 nucleotide sequence: TGCGCCAGCAGCTCCCTGTCGGAGGGCACAGATACGCAGTATTTT. Translation: CASSSLSEGTDTQYF.

The V gene is TRBV20-1, the J gene TRBJ1-1, with D possibly being TRBD1 (5 bases). CDR3 length equals 15 residues. Germline V CDR1 and CDR2: DFQATT, SNEGSKA (reference sequence). The V end lost 2 bases, the J end lost 1 base, and 14 bases lay between the germline ends. This CDR3 is CSARPTGRENTEAFF. In DNA form, the CDR3 reads TGCAGTGCTAGACCCACGGGACGGGAGAACACTGAAGCTTTCTTT.

The V gene is TRBV5-1, the J gene TRBJ1-2; D is uncertain. V dropped 0 bases and J dropped 3 bases, with 6 bases sitting between them. Per germline, CDR1 SGHRS and CDR2 YFSETQ. The CDR3 extends over 13 amino acids. The CDR3 sequence: CASSLDVDYGYTF. CDR3 sequence (DNA): TGCGCCAGCAGCTTGGATGTGGACTATGGCTACACCTTC.

This clonotype showed up just a few times. The chain is built from TRBV24-1 and TRBJ2-3, with D possibly being TRBD1 (5 bases). Germline CDR1 KGHDR, CDR2 SFDVKD. The CDR3 has 17 residues. The V and J ends lost 3 bases and 4 bases respectively, with 19 bases between them. CDR3 nucleotides: TGTGCCACCAGTGATCCCCAAATGACAGAAGGAGCAGATACGCAGTATTTT. It yields the protein CATSDPQMTEGADTQYF.

V is TRBV5-6 and J is TRBJ2-1; D unclear. From germline, CDR1 is SGHDT and CDR2 YYEEEE. This CDR3 has 16 residues. The germline V and J ends were trimmed by 4 bases and 10 bases, with 24 bases remaining between them. CDR3 in DNA: TGTGCCAGCAGCCTTTCCCGGAACGGGCCTGGGCGAGAGCAGTTCTTC. Translated, it gives CASSLSRNGPGREQFF.

In this sample, this clonotype turned up a few times. The rearrangement joins TRBV4-3 to TRBJ2-2; a possible D gene is TRBD2 (6 bases). This CDR3 region has 14 residues. The V gene lost 1 base and the J gene lost 6 bases, with 9 bases spanning the gap. Looked up from germline, CDR1 is LGHNA and CDR2 is YSLEER. The DNA of the CDR3 is TGCGCCAGCAGCCAAGGTCGGAGGGCCGGGGAGCTGTTTTTT. Its protein product is CASSQGRRAGELFF.

This sequence joins TRBV5-5 and TRBJ2-7; 7 bases align to TRBD1. Unmatched junction bases numbered 6, after V lost 3 bases and J lost 0 bases. The CDR3 loop spans 15 amino acids. CDR1 is SGHKS and CDR2 is YYEKEE in the germline V gene (reference sequence). The CDR3 DNA follows: TGTGCCAGCAGCTGGGGACAGACAACCTCCTACGAGCAGTACTTC. It translates to CASSWGQTTSYEQYF.

This clonotype showed up just a few times. The V and J genes are TRBV20-1 and TRBJ1-4; 7 positions match TRBD1. The CDR3 runs to 13 residues. The trim removed 5 bases at V and 8 bases at J, leaving 8 bases unmatched. The germline CDR1 and CDR2 sequences are DFQATT and SNEGSKA (reference sequence). CDR3 residues: CSAPGQMVEKLFF. In nucleotides, the CDR3 is TGCAGTGCTCCGGGACAGATGGTCGAAAAACTGTTTTTT.

The rearrangement uses TRBV28 and TRBJ2-7, with TRBD1 identical over 9 bases. Unmatched junction bases numbered 4, after V lost 3 bases and J lost 7 bases. Germline V gene lookup returns CDR1 MDHEN and CDR2 SYDVKM. The CDR3 has 13 residues. DNA for the CDR3: TGTGCCAGCAGTTTCGGGACAGGGCGGGAGCAGTACTTC. Translation: CASSFGTGREQYF.

The chain links TRBV18 to TRBJ2-7; 9 bases agree with TRBD1. The CDR3 consists of 16 residues. Germline values: CDR1 KGHSH, CDR2 LQKENI. J gave up 4 bases and V 4 bases, and 11 bases lay outside the gene matches. CDR3 nucleotides: TGTGCCAGCTCACTTACTTTGGGACAGGGTTCTTACGAGCAGTACTTC. It is translated as CASSLTLGQGSYEQYF.

V and J are TRBV5-1 and TRBJ2-7; TRBD1 is a possible D gene (6 bases). Trimming took 0 bases from V and 1 from J, leaving 11 bases between them. CDR1 and CDR2 (germline): SGHRS, YFSETQ. The CDR3 contains 15 residues. CDR3 in amino acids: CASSLGTVASYEQYF. The CDR3 DNA follows: TGCGCCAGCAGCTTGGGGACAGTGGCTTCCTACGAGCAGTACTTC.

The chain uses TRBV12-3 or TRBV12-4 and TRBJ2-7, with 11 bases aligning to TRBD1. The CDR3 sequence is 15 residues long. The V segment lost 7 bases and the J segment 6 bases; nucleotides outside the gene matches: 11. As DNA, the CDR3 is TGTGCCAGCACCTATGCCGGGACAGGGGGAGTCGAGCAGTACTTC. This sequence encodes CASTYAGTGGVEQYF.

The chain recombines TRBV12-3 or TRBV12-4 with TRBJ2-3; tentative D call: TRBD1 (6 bases). The CDR3 covers 15 residues. The germline V and J ends were trimmed by 3 bases and 2 bases, with 12 bases remaining between them. Written as DNA, the CDR3 is TGTGCCAGCAGTTTGGACAGAAGGGCCACAGATACGCAGTATTTT. Amino acids: CASSLDRRATDTQYF.

This clonotype was recorded many times. The chain carries TRBV10-3 and TRBJ2-7, with D possibly matching TRBD1 (5 bases). Per the germline V gene, CDR1 is ENHRY and CDR2 is SYGVKD. This CDR3 has 13 residues. Trimming stripped 4 bases from V and 5 bases from J, with 12 bases between. CDR3 loop: CAISGLGQDEQYF. The CDR3 DNA is TGTGCCATCAGTGGTTTAGGACAAGACGAGCAGTACTTC.

This clonotype was recorded at least ten times. The chain combines TRBV12-3 or TRBV12-4 with TRBJ1-1; D is perhaps TRBD1 (6 bases). This CDR3 comprises 14 residues. V was cut by 5 bases and J by 1 base, with 11 bases left in between. In DNA form, the CDR3 reads TGTGCCAGCAGTGCAGGGGTTAGGAACACTGAAGCTTTCTTT. This encodes CASSAGVRNTEAFF.

A few counts support this clonotype. The chain uses TRBV9 and TRBJ1-4; 7 bases line up with TRBD1. The V gene's germline CDR1 is SGDLS and CDR2 YYNGEE. J gave up 4 bases and V 4 bases, and 7 bases lay outside the gene matches. This CDR3 is built from 15 residues. The chain's CDR3 is CASSSPDRFNEKLFF. The CDR3 nucleotides read TGTGCCAGCAGCTCCCCGGACAGGTTTAATGAAAAACTGTTTTTT.

The rearrangement uses TRBV18 and TRBJ2-3; D remains unclear. This CDR3 spans 14 amino acids. Trimming pared 2 bases from V and 4 bases from J, leaving 10 bases between. The germline gives CDR1 KGHSH, CDR2 LQKENI. The CDR3 DNA reads as TGTGCCAGCTCACCAGGTTCGGGTCCAGATACGCAGTATTTT. Translating it yields CASSPGSGPDTQYF.